A selection of T cell receptor beta chains follows, all from one sample in a study of cytomegalovirus exposure and HLA in healthy donors. The method was immunoSEQ multiplex PCR; TCRdb's version includes in-frame clones alone and lacks a portion of them. The sample records more than 90,000 clones, 85% to 90% being singletons. The sample consisted of PBMCs. The receptors originated from a man younger than 45 in good health and CMV-seronegative. CDR3s include the opening cysteine and the closing phenylalanine or tryptophan. Fields, in order: CDR3 protein, CDR3 DNA, D gene, J gene, V gene, clone size. A D gene is named only where the DNA matches it firmly. Clone size appears in some rows only: once, few, many, or a class for an expanded clone.

CASSLQYSHEQFF,TGTGCCAGTAGTCTTCAGTATTCCCATGAGCAGTTCTTC,NA,TRBJ2-1,TRBV19,few
CASSQASGGAIYEQYF,TGCGCCAGCAGCCAAGCATCAGGGGGCGCGATCTACGAGCAGTACTTC,TRBD1,TRBJ2-7,TRBV4-1,NA
CASSLETRYGYTF,TGTGCCAGCAGCTTGGAGACAAGGTATGGCTACACCTTC,NA,TRBJ1-2,TRBV5-6,NA
CASSEDRGRTDTQYF,TGTGCCAGCAGTGAAGACAGGGGTAGAACAGATACGCAGTATTTT,TRBD1,TRBJ2-3,TRBV6-1,NA
CAWATPATNEKLFF,TGTGCCTGGGCCACACCTGCAACTAATGAAAAACTGTTTTTT,NA,TRBJ1-4,TRBV30,NA
CASSYSGFSYEQYF,TGTGCCAGCAGTTATAGCGGTTTTTCCTACGAGCAGTACTTC,NA,TRBJ2-7,TRBV28,NA
CASSPGSTDTQYF,TGTGCCAGCAGTCCAGGGAGCACAGATACGCAGTATTTT,NA,TRBJ2-3,TRBV11-3,NA
CSAPGSWEAFF,TGCAGTGCCCCGGGGTCATGGGAAGCTTTCTTT,NA,TRBJ1-1,TRBV20-1,NA
CASVGSGYTF,TGTGCCAGTGTCGGGTCCGGCTACACCTTC,NA,TRBJ1-2,TRBV19,NA
CASSLAPSSGYGYTF,TGCGCCAGCAGCTTGGCCCCCTCTTCGGGATATGGCTACACCTTC,NA,TRBJ1-2,TRBV5-1,NA
CASSVGGTAMNTEAFF,TGTGCCAGCAGCGTAGGCGGGACAGCCATGAACACTGAAGCTTTCTTT,TRBD1,TRBJ1-1,TRBV9,NA
CASSFGQGDSYEQYF,TGTGCCAGCAGTTTCGGACAGGGGGACTCCTACGAGCAGTACTTC,TRBD1,TRBJ2-7,TRBV5-4,once
CASGTVSNQPQHF,TGTGCCAGCGGGACAGTTAGCAATCAGCCCCAGCATTTT,TRBD1,TRBJ1-5,TRBV27,NA
CASSTPGQGNTEAFF,TGTGCCAGCAGCACCCCGGGACAGGGGAACACTGAAGCTTTCTTT,TRBD1,TRBJ1-1,TRBV5-6,NA
CASSADRVNQPQHF,TGTGCCAGCAGTGCAGACAGGGTCAATCAGCCCCAGCATTTT,TRBD1,TRBJ1-5,TRBV6-1,few
CASRRELGETQYF,TGTGCCAGCAGACGGGAGTTAGGAGAGACCCAGTACTTC,NA,TRBJ2-5,TRBV5-6,NA
CASSQESRAMNTEAFF,TGCGCCAGCAGCCAAGAATCGAGGGCGATGAACACTGAAGCTTTCTTT,NA,TRBJ1-1,TRBV4-1,few
CASGTGDQPQHF,TGTGCTAGTGGAACCGGTGATCAGCCCCAGCATTTT,NA,TRBJ1-5,TRBV12-5,NA
CASSEGQGNYEQFF,TGTGCCAGCAGTGAAGGACAGGGTAACTATGAGCAGTTCTTC,TRBD1,TRBJ2-1,TRBV2,NA
CASSLRDWQETQYF,TGTGCCAGCAGCCTCCGGGACTGGCAAGAGACCCAGTACTTC,NA,TRBJ2-5,TRBV5-6,NA
CASKGEGYEQYF,TGCGCCAGCAAGGGGGAGGGTTACGAGCAGTACTTC,NA,TRBJ2-7,TRBV5-1,NA